What follows are 29 T cell receptor beta chains derived from one specimen sequenced in a study of blood T cell repertoires in COVID-19. The data were produced by immunoSEQ multiplex PCR, yet TCRdb's version contains in-frame clones alone and is incomplete. The sample records fewer than 250,000 clones, just under 85% being singletons. Specimen: peripheral blood. These receptors came from a woman of 80 years or more with acute or convalescent COVID-19.

The chain couples TRBV4-2 to TRBJ2-7; TRBD2 agrees at 8 bases. CDR3 length: 17 amino acids. Germline V CDR1 and CDR2: LGHNA, YNFKEQ. V shed 0 bases, J shed 0 bases, and the junction held 7 bases outside the gene matches. This CDR3 reads CASSQDRSRGGSYEQYF. The CDR3 DNA reads TGTGCCAGCAGCCAAGATCGTAGCCGGGGGGGCTCCTACGAGCAGTACTTC.

The V and J genes are TRBV27 and TRBJ2-7; D may be TRBD1 (6 bases). Germline loops: CDR1 MNHEY, CDR2 SMNVEV (reference sequence). Trimming left V 5 bases short and J 3 bases short, with 14 bases between. The CDR3 is 14 amino acids. CDR3 in amino acids: CASSRRDKIYEQYF. The CDR3 bases are TGTGCCAGCAGTCGTCGGGACAAAATCTACGAGCAGTACTTC.

This rearrangement joins TRBV5-1 to TRBJ2-3; TRBD2 matches 9 bases. The CDR3 is made up of 14 amino acids. V lost 3 bases, J lost 8 bases, and 7 bases stayed unmatched. The germline CDR1 and CDR2 sequences are SGHRS and YFSETQ. The CDR3 region is CASSSGTSSVTQYF. DNA of the CDR3: TGCGCCAGCAGCTCCGGGACTAGCAGCGTTACGCAGTATTTT. The full variable domain, its missing parts supplied by reference TRBV5-1 and TRBJ2-3, is KAGVTQTPRYLIKTRGQQVTLSCSPISGHRSVSWYQQTPGQGLQFLFEYFSETQRNKGNFPGRFSGRQFSNSRSEMNVSTLELGDSALYLCASSSGTSSVTQYFGPGTRLTVL.

V usage is TRBV20-1 and J usage is TRBJ1-5; TRBD1 matches 7 bases. CDR1 and CDR2 (germline): DFQATT, SNEGSKA (reference sequence). The J segment lost 7 bases and the V segment lost 3 bases, leaving 15 bases of the junction unmatched. The CDR3 extends over 16 amino acids. The CDR3 sequence: CSASLAGIEQGQPQHF. The CDR3 DNA sequence: TGCAGTGCTAGTTTGGCTGGCATAGAACAGGGGCAGCCCCAGCATTTT.

J is TRBJ2-5 and V is TRBV2, with 8 bases fitting TRBD2. The CDR3 is made up of 13 amino acids. Trimming cost V 4 bases and J 5 bases; bases outside gene matches: 3. CDR1 and CDR2 (germline): SNHLY, FYNNEI. The DNA for the CDR3 is TGTGCCAGCAGTGGACTAGCGCGGGAGACCCAGTACTTC. It specifies CASSGLARETQYF. The full variable domain, in which reference TRBV2 and TRBJ2-5 provide the parts outside the CDR3, is EPEVTQTPSHQVTQMGQEVILRCVPISNHLYFYWYRQILGQKVEFLVSFYNNEISEKSEIFDDQFSVERPDGSNFTLKIRSTKLEDSAMYFCASSGLARETQYFGPGTRLLVL.

The V and J genes are TRBV2 and TRBJ1-5; the match to TRBD1 covers 9 bases. V dropped 4 bases and J dropped 6; count of bases not matched to a gene: 10. In germline, CDR1 is SNHLY, CDR2 FYNNEI. This CDR3 comprises 16 residues. The CDR3 reads CASSVDRGAIAQPQHF. The CDR3 coding sequence is TGTGCCAGCAGTGTCGACAGGGGGGCCATTGCTCAGCCCCAGCATTTT.

The J gene is TRBJ2-4, the V gene TRBV6-5, with 10 nucleotides matching TRBD2. From germline, CDR1 is MNHEY and CDR2 SVGAGI. V trimming: 6 bases; J trimming: 7 bases; junction bases outside the gene matches: 9. The CDR3 length is 15 residues. CDR3 amino acids: CASRGVDSGRNIQYF. The CDR3 DNA follows: TGTGCCAGCAGAGGGGTGGATAGCGGGAGGAACATTCAGTACTTC.

CDR3 sequence (DNA): TGTGCCAGCAACCGACAGGGGGCCGGCTATGGCTACACCTTC. It is translated as CASNRQGAGYGYTF. J is TRBJ1-2 and V is TRBV6-6; 10 nucleotides line up with TRBD1. CDR1 MNHNY and CDR2 SVGAGI come from the germline V gene (reference sequence). After removal of 7 bases from V and 4 bases from J, the junction contained 6 bases not matched to a gene. The CDR3 covers 14 residues.

This clone was seen only once. The chain employs TRBV19 and TRBJ2-5; 7 nucleotides line up with TRBD1. Trimming at V came to 6 bases and at J to 1 base, leaving 8 bases not matched to a gene. CDR1 LNHDA and CDR2 SQIVND come from the germline V gene (reference sequence). The CDR3 spans 15 residues. For the CDR3, the DNA is TGTGCCAGTAGAGAGACAGGGCCATCCCAAGAGACCCAGTACTTC. Its translation: CASRETGPSQETQYF.

The V gene is TRBV5-1, the J gene TRBJ2-3, with TRBD2 matching over 8 bases. CDR1 is SGHRS and CDR2 is YFSETQ in the germline V gene. There are 16 residues in the CDR3. V trimming: 0 bases; J trimming: 0 bases; junction bases outside the gene matches: 3. CDR3 sequence reads: CASSLELAESTDTQYF. The CDR3 bases are TGCGCCAGCAGCTTGGAACTAGCGGAGAGCACAGATACGCAGTATTTT.

The rearrangement uses TRBV6-2 or TRBV6-3 and TRBJ1-2; no reliable D call. The CDR3 extends over 14 amino acids. The V and J ends lost 5 bases and 4 bases respectively, with 14 bases between them. In germline, CDR1 is MNHEY, CDR2 SVGEGT. CDR3 sequence (DNA): TGTGCCAGCAGTCCATCCTTAAACACCTATGGCTACACCTTC. Protein sequence: CASSPSLNTYGYTF.

V is TRBV30 and J is TRBJ2-7; 7 bases agree with TRBD2. V shed 5 bases and J 2 bases; nucleotides not matched to a gene: 0. The CDR3 is 11 residues long. Germline V gene data show CDR1 as GTSNPN and CDR2 as SVGIG (reference sequence). This CDR3 reads CAWGLAYEQYF. The CDR3 region has the DNA TGTGCCTGGGGACTAGCCTACGAGCAGTACTTC.

V gene TRBV3-1 (or the pseudogene TRBV3-2) combines with J gene TRBJ2-4; 8 bases are shared with TRBD1. Germline V CDR1 and CDR2: LGHDT, YNNKEL (reference sequence). The CDR3 spans 17 residues. J lost 3 bases, V lost 0 bases, and 7 bases had no gene match. The CDR3 here is CASSQDITGGGKNIQYF. The CDR3 bases are TGTGCCAGCAGCCAAGATATCACAGGGGGAGGCAAAAACATTCAGTACTTC.

The chain recombines TRBV19 with TRBJ1-1; possibly TRBD1 for D (5 bases). This CDR3 is 14 amino acids long. Germline CDR1 is LNHDA and CDR2 is SQIVND (reference sequence). V lost 3 bases, J lost 6 bases, and 14 bases lay in between. CDR3 protein: CASSIGGTGAEAFF. In DNA, the CDR3 is TGTGCCAGTAGTATTGGGGGGACCGGGGCTGAAGCTTTCTTT.

This chain joins TRBV3-1 (or the pseudogene TRBV3-2) and TRBJ2-2, with D possibly being TRBD2 (6 bases). Looked up from germline, CDR1 is LGHDT and CDR2 is YNNKEL (reference sequence). The CDR3 totals 14 residues. The V gene lost 6 bases and the J gene lost 7 bases, with 15 bases spanning the gap. Here the CDR3 DNA reads TGTGCCAGCAGACCCCTAGCGTCAAACGGGGAGCTGTTTTTT. It yields the protein CASRPLASNGELFF.

J is TRBJ1-3 and V is TRBV12-3 or TRBV12-4; D is ambiguous. The germline V and J ends were trimmed by 5 bases and 0 bases, with 5 bases remaining between them. This CDR3 spans 13 amino acids. CDR3 DNA: TGTGCCAGCAGTCCCCACTCTGGAAACACCATATATTTT. Translated, it gives CASSPHSGNTIYF.

The chain links TRBV7-8 to TRBJ2-7; D perhaps matches TRBD2 (6 bases). V was clipped by 2 bases and J by 1 base, with 6 bases between them. From germline, CDR1 is SGHVS and CDR2 FQNEAQ. CDR3 size: 13 residues. The CDR3 nucleotides are TGTGCCAGCAGCTTACGGGAGTCCTACGAGCAGTACTTC. Translated, it gives CASSLRESYEQYF. Full variable domain (missing parts from reference TRBV7-8 and TRBJ2-7): GAGVSQSPRYKVAKRGQDVALRCDPISGHVSLFWYQQALGQGPEFLTYFQNEAQLDKSGLPSDRFFAERPEGSVSTLKIQRTQQEDSAVYLCASSLRESYEQYFGPGTRLTVT.

The V gene is TRBV7-3, the J gene TRBJ2-7; 9 bases map to TRBD1. V shed 6 bases, J shed 6 bases, and the junction held 6 bases outside the gene matches. The CDR3 spans 13 residues. Germline CDR1 is SGHTA and CDR2 is FQGTGA. This CDR3 reads CASSRDRESEQYF. CDR3 bases: TGTGCCAGCAGTCGGGACAGGGAGTCCGAGCAGTACTTC.

The chain is built from TRBV6-2 or TRBV6-3 and TRBJ1-6; no clear D. The CDR3 is 14 amino acids. Looked up from germline, CDR1 is MNHEY and CDR2 is SVGEGT. Trimming shortened V by 5 bases and J by 9 bases, and 14 bases separated the two germline ends. CDR3 residues: CASSRELGGSPLHF. For the CDR3, the DNA is TGTGCCAGCAGTCGCGAGCTCGGAGGTTCACCCCTCCACTTT.

The rearrangement links TRBV2 to TRBJ1-1; 8 positions agree with TRBD1. Unmatched junction bases numbered 3, after V lost 6 bases and J lost 0 bases. The CDR3 consists of 14 residues. Germline CDR1 SNHLY, CDR2 FYNNEI. CDR3 nucleotide sequence: TGTGCCAGCAGAAGGACAGGGCTGAACACTGAAGCTTTCTTT. It codes for CASRRTGLNTEAFF.

This clone was counted between two and nine times. The chain links TRBV4-2 to TRBJ2-1; 7 nucleotides align to TRBD1. Germline CDR1 LGHNA, CDR2 YNFKEQ. V lost 5 bases and J lost 4; bases outside the gene matches: 11. CDR3 length: 16 amino acids. The DNA of the CDR3 is TGTGCCAGCAGCGAGACTGACAGGGTCACTTACAATGAGCAGTTCTTC. Its translation: CASSETDRVTYNEQFF.

This rearrangement joins TRBV9 to TRBJ2-7; possibly TRBD2 for D (5 bases). V was pared by 1 base and J by 7 bases, with 18 bases between. The V gene's germline CDR1 is SGDLS and CDR2 YYNGEE. The CDR3 totals 15 residues. CDR3 protein: CASSVNARGLGEQYF. Here the CDR3 DNA reads TGTGCCAGCAGCGTAAACGCTCGAGGGTTGGGTGAGCAGTACTTC.

This clone showed up just once. This chain uses TRBV18 with TRBJ2-5, with D perhaps TRBD1 (6 bases). CDR3 length: 14 amino acids. Germline lookup yields CDR1 KGHSH and CDR2 LQKENI. V lost 3 bases and J lost 0, with 8 bases in between. Here the CDR3 reads CASSPRQDQETQYF. The CDR3 bases are TGTGCCAGCTCACCTCGACAGGACCAAGAGACCCAGTACTTC.

The rearrangement links TRBV5-1 to TRBJ2-1; 11 bases fit TRBD2. J was trimmed by 5 bases and V by 1 base; bases with no gene match: 5. The CDR3 extends over 16 amino acids. CDR1 SGHRS and CDR2 YFSETQ come from the germline V gene. CDR3 sequence: CASSLFLAGGNNEQFF. CDR3 in DNA: TGCGCCAGCAGCTTGTTTCTAGCGGGGGGAAACAATGAGCAGTTCTTC.

This rearrangement joins TRBV5-6 to TRBJ2-2; possible D gene TRBD1, 5 bases. Germline CDR1 and CDR2: SGHDT and YYEEEE. The CDR3 extends over 14 amino acids. Trimming cost V 3 bases and J 7 bases, with 13 bases left between them. In DNA, the CDR3 is TGTGCCAGCAGCTCAAAGGTCAGGGACGGGGAGCTGTTTTTT. This sequence encodes CASSSKVRDGELFF.

The rearrangement links TRBV19 to TRBJ2-4; 8 positions match TRBD2. V shed 6 bases and J 7 bases; nucleotides not matched to a gene: 8. This CDR3 is built from 14 residues. The germline gives CDR1 LNHDA, CDR2 SQIVND (reference sequence). The CDR3 loop is CASSPLGGGNIQYF. The CDR3 DNA sequence: TGTGCCAGTAGCCCCCTTGGCGGGGGGAACATTCAGTACTTC.

This clone was detected once. The chain couples TRBV27 to TRBJ2-1; TRBD2 aligns across 11 bases. V was pared by 5 bases and J by 3 bases, with 6 bases of the junction left unmatched. The germline CDR1 and CDR2 sequences are MNHEY and SMNVEV (reference sequence). This CDR3 contains 16 residues. CDR3 nucleotides: TGTGCCAGCAGTCATACTAGCGGGGGCCGCTACAATGAGCAGTTCTTC. It specifies CASSHTSGGRYNEQFF.

The chain links TRBV11-2 to TRBJ2-3, with 7 bases lining up with TRBD2. Germline assignment: CDR1 SGHAT and CDR2 FQNNGV. The ends lost 2 bases at V and 5 bases at J; junction bases unmatched: 7. The CDR3 consists of 15 residues. The CDR3 DNA follows: TGTGCCAGCAGCTTAATTGGGGGGGGAGGAGATACGCAGTATTTT. It is translated as CASSLIGGGGDTQYF.

The chain couples TRBV11-1 to TRBJ2-3; 8 bases align to TRBD2. The CDR3 length is 15 residues. Trimming at V came to 3 bases and at J to 8 bases, leaving 10 bases not matched to a gene. Germline V CDR1 and CDR2: SGHAT, FQDESV (reference sequence). CDR3 DNA: TGTGCCAGCAGCTTTGACGGGAGGGCCTTGGGTACGCAGTATTTT. It specifies CASSFDGRALGTQYF.